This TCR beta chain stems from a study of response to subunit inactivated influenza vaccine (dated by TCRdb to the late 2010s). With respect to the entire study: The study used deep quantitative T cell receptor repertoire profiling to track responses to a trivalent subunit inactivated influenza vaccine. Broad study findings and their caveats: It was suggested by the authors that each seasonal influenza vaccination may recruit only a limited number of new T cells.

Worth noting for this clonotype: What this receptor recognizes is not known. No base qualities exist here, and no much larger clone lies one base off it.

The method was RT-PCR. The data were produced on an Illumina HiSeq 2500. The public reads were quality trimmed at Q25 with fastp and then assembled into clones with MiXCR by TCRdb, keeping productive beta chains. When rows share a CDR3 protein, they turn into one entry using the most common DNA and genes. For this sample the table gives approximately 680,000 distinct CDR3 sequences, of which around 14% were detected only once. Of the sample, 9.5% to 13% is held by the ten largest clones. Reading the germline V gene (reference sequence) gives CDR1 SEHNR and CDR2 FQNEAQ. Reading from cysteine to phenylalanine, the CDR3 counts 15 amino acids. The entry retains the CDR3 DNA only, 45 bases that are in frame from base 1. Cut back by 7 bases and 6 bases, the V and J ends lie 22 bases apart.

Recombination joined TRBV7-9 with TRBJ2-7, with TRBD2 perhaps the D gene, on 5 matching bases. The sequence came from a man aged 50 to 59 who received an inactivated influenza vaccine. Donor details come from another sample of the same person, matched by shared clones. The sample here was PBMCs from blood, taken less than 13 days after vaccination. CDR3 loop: CASTLNGVAGFEQYF. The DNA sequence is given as TGTGCCAGCACCCTCAACGGGGTTGCCGGTTTCGAGCAGTACTTC.